This T cell receptor (beta chain) was identified during a study of T cells in Graves' hyperthyroidism and ophthalmopathy. Overall study context: Peripheral blood samples were taken at initial diagnosis, prior to any treatment. General observations from the study: Among thyroid clonotypes expanded above 0.001, most also appeared in blood.

Authors of the study amplified TCR beta CDR3 regions from RNA transcripts. First-round RT-PCR with HTBI primers amplified the TCR CDR3 region. TCRdb analysed the multiplex PCR reads with MiXCR anew, one entry per CDR3 protein. The sample shows around 350,000 distinct CDR3 sequences, roughly 17% of them seen only once. This CDR3 has 14 amino acids. Germline V gene data show CDR1 as MDHEN and CDR2 as SYDVKM. Trimming stripped 6 bases from V and 1 base from J, with 12 bases between. In the case of this clonotype: The antigen remains undetermined.

The sample comprised blood. This TCR came from a woman aged 25 to 39 with Graves' hyperthyroidism that later progressed to Graves' ophthalmopathy. The chain joins TRBV28 to TRBJ1-2; D not resolved. The DNA of the CDR3 is TGTGCCAGCAGCGGACCCGGGAGTAACTATGGCTACACCTTC. Its translation: CASSGPGSNYGYTF.